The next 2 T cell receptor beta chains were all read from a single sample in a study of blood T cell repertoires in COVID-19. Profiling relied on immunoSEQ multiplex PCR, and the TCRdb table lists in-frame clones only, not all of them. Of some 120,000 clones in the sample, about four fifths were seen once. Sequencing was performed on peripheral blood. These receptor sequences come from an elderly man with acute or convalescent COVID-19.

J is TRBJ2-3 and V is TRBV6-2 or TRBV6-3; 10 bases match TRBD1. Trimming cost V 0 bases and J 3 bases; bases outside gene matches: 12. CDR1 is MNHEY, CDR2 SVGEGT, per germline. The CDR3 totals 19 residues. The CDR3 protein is CASSYSRGLGDRGTDTQYF. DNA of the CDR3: TGTGCCAGCAGTTACTCGAGAGGTCTAGGGGACAGGGGTACAGATACGCAGTATTTT.

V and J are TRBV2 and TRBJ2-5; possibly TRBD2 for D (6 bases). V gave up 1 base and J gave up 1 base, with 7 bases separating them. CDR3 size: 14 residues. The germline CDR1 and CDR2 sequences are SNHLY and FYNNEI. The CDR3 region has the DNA TGTGCCAGCAGTGAAGTAGCGGTCCAAGAGACCCAGTACTTC. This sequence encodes CASSEVAVQETQYF.